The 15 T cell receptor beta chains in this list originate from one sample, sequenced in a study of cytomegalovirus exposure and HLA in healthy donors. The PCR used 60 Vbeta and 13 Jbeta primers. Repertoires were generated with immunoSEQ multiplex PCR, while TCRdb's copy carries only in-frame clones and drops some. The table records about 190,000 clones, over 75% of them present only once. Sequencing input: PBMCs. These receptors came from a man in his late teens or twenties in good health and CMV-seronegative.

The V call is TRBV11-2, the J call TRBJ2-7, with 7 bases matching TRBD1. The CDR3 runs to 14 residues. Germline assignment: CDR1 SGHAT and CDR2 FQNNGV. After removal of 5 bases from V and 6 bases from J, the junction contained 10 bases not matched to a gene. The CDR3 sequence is CASSIRGSLSEQYF. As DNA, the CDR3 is TGTGCCAGCAGCATCAGGGGGTCCCTCTCCGAGCAGTACTTC.

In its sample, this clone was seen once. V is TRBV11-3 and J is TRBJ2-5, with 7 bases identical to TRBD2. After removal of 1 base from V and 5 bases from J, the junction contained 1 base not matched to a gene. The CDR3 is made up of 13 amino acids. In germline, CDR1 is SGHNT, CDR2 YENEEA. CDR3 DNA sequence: TGTGCCAGCAGCTTAGCGGGGGGTGAGACCCAGTACTTC. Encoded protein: CASSLAGGETQYF. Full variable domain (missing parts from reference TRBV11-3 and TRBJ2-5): EAGVVQSPRYKIIEKKQPVAFWCNPISGHNTLYWYLQNLGQGPELLIRYENEEAVDDSQLPKDRFSAERLKGVDSTLKIQPAELGDSAVYLCASSLAGGETQYFGPGTRLLVL.

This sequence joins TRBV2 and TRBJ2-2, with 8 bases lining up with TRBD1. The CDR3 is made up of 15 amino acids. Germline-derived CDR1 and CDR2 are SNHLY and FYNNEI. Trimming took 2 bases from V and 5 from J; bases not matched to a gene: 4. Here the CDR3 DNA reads TGTGCCAGCAGTGAACGGACAGGGTGGACCGGGGAGCTGTTTTTT. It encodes CASSERTGWTGELFF.

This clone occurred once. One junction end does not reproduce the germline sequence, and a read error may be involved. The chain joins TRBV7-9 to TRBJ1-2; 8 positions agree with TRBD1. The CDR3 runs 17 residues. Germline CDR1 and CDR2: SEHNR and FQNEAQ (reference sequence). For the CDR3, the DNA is TGTTCCAGCAGCTCGAGGCAACAGGGGGGGGCTAACTATGGCTACACCTTC. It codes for CSSSSRQQGGANYGYTF.

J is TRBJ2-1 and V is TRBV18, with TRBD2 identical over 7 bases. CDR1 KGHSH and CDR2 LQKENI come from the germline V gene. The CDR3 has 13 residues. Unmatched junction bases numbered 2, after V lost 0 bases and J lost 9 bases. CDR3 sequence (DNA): TGTGCCAGCTCACCACCCCCGGGGGGTGAGCAGTTCTTC. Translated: CASSPPPGGEQFF.

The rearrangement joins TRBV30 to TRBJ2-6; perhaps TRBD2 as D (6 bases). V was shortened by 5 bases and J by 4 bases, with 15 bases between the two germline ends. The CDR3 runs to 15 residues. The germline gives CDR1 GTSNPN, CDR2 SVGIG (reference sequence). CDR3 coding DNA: TGTGCCTGGTCTACGCTGGCGGGGGGGGCCAACGTCCTGACTTTC. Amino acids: CAWSTLAGGANVLTF.

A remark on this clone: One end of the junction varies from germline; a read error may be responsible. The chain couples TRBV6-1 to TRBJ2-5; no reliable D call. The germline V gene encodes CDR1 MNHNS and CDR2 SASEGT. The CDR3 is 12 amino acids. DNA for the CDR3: TGTGCCAGCAGTGAAAACAGTGGTATTATGAACTTC. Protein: CASSENSGIMNF.

CDR3 sequence reads: CAIGRQGSNYGYTF. The CDR3 nucleotides are TGTGCCATCGGAAGACAGGGCTCTAACTATGGCTACACCTTC. The rearrangement joins TRBV10-3 to TRBJ1-2, with 7 bases fitting TRBD1. The CDR3 length is 14 residues. Germline loops: CDR1 ENHRY, CDR2 SYGVKD. V gave up 8 bases and J gave up 0 bases; unmatched junction bases: 6.

This chain's CDR3 is CASSLGQHYGYTF. The CDR3 region has the DNA TGTGCCAGCAGTTTGGGACAGCACTATGGCTACACCTTC. The J gene is TRBJ1-2, the V gene TRBV6-5, with TRBD1 matching over 7 bases. The germline CDR1 and CDR2 sequences are MNHEY and SVGAGI. This CDR3 comprises 13 residues. The trim removed 4 bases at V and 3 bases at J, leaving 2 bases unmatched.

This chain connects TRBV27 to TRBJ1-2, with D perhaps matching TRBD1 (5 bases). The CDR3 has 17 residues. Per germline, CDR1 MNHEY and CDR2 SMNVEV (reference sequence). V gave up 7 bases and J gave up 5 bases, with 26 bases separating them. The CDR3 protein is CASTLRPPGYGWYGYTF. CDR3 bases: TGTGCCAGCACCCTTCGGCCCCCAGGGTACGGTTGGTATGGCTACACCTTC.

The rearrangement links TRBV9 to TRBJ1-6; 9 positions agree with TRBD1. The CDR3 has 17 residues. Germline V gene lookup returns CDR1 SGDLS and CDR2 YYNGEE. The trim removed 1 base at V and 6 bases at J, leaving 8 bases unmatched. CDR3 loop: CASSVSGQGLSNSPLHF. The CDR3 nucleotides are TGTGCCAGCAGCGTATCTGGACAGGGGTTAAGTAATTCACCCCTCCACTTT.

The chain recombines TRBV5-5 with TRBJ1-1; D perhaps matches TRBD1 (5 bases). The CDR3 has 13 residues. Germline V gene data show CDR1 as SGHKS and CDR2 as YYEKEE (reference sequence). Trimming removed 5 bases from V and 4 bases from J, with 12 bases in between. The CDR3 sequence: CASSPQVTTEAFF. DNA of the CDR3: TGTGCCAGCAGTCCACAGGTGACCACTGAAGCTTTCTTT. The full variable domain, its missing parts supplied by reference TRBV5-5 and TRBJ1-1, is DAGVTQSPTHLIKTRGQQVTLRCSPISGHKSVSWYQQVLGQGPQFIFQYYEKEERGRGNFPDRFSARQFPNYSSELNVNALLLGDSALYLCASSPQVTTEAFFGQGTRLTVV.

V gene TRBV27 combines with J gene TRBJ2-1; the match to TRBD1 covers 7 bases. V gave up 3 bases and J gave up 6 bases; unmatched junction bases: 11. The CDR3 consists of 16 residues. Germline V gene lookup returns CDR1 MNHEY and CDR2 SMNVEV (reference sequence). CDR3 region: CASSLGATGPFNEQFF. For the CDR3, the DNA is TGTGCCAGCAGTTTGGGGGCGACAGGGCCTTTCAATGAGCAGTTCTTC.

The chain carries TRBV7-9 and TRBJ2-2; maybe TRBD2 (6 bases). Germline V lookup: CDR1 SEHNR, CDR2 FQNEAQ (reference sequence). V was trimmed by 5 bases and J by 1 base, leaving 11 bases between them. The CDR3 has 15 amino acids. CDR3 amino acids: CASSQSGQNTGELFF. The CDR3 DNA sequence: TGTGCCAGCAGCCAGAGCGGGCAGAACACCGGGGAGCTGTTTTTT.

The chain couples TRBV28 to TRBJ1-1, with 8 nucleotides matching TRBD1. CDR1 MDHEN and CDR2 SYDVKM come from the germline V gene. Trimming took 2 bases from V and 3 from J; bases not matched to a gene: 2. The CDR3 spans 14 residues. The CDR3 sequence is CASSLRQGYTEAFF. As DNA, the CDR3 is TGTGCCAGCAGTTTACGACAGGGGTACACTGAAGCTTTCTTT.